A single sample gave rise to the 31 T cell receptor beta chains below, sequenced in a study of T cell repertoires in cytomegalovirus infection. MiXCR, applied by TCRdb to the reads, yields one record per CDR3 protein. The sample lists more than 350,000 distinct CDR3 sequences; approximately 33% were seen once. Sequencing was performed on PBMCs. These TCRs come from a human donor in good health (CMV status not recorded). Some clones in this sample may be carry-over from other donors' samples.

This clonotype was seen a handful of times. This chain connects TRBV7-9 to TRBJ1-3; no clear D gene. The CDR3 loop spans 17 amino acids. Trimming removed 1 base at V and 0 bases at J, with 13 bases between. In germline, CDR1 is SEHNR, CDR2 FQNEAQ (reference sequence). CDR3 coding DNA: TGTGCCAGCAGCTTAGGTCCCGCAGGAGACTCTGGAAACACCATATATTTT. This sequence encodes CASSLGPAGDSGNTIYF.

In the case of this clonotype: The junction and the germline gene differ at one end; a read error may be behind it. The chain has TRBV7-8 and TRBJ1-2; possibly TRBD1 for D (5 bases). This CDR3 is built from 16 residues. The germline gives CDR1 SGHVS, CDR2 FQNEAQ. The CDR3 here is CASSVRARRNNYGYNF. CDR3 in DNA: TGTGCCAGCAGCGTCAGGGCCCGGAGAAATAACTATGGCTACAACTTC.

The V and J genes are TRBV6-1 and TRBJ1-1; D is possibly TRBD1 (6 bases). Trimming stripped 6 bases from V and 1 base from J, with 12 bases between. The CDR3 extends over 14 amino acids. Germline CDR1 and CDR2: MNHNS and SASEGT. DNA for the CDR3: TGTGCCAGCAGATCCCTGGGACAGAACACTGAAGCTTTCTTT. Translation: CASRSLGQNTEAFF.

On this clonotype itself: This may arise from a read error, as a much more abundant clone is one base away. V usage is TRBV7-2 and J usage is TRBJ2-7; either TRBD1 or TRBD2 may fit D (5 bases each). CDR1 is SGHTA, CDR2 FQGNSA, per germline. This CDR3 is 17 amino acids long. The CDR3 DNA is TGTGCCAGCAGCTTACTTGTGGACGGGGACGTCCCCTACGGGCAGTACTTC. The encoded protein is CASSLLVDGDVPYGQYF.

This clonotype was observed a single time. A read error may explain this, as a much larger clone is one base away. It is likely a read error, because the conserved phenylalanine at the end of the CDR3 is missing. The chain links TRBV7-6 to TRBJ2-7; D is unresolved. The CDR3 runs 14 residues. Per the germline V gene, CDR1 is SGHVS and CDR2 is FNYEAQ. Trimming took 1 base from V and 3 from J, leaving 10 bases between them. The CDR3 loop reads CASSLGEQIYEQYL. Written as DNA, the CDR3 is TGTGCCAGCAGCTTAGGCGAACAGATCTACGAGCAGTACTTA.

On this clonotype: At one end, the junction sequence differs from germline, possibly due to a read error. The chain employs TRBV11-1 and TRBJ2-1, with D perhaps TRBD2 (5 bases). The CDR3 runs to 12 residues. CDR1 SGHAT and CDR2 FQDESV come from the germline V gene (reference sequence). The CDR3 bases are TGTGCCAGCAGCCGTCCCGGGGATGAGCATTTCTTC. Translating it yields CASSRPGDEHFF.

This clonotype was detected many times. This chain joins TRBV12-3 or TRBV12-4 and TRBJ2-1, with TRBD1 identical over 9 bases. This CDR3 contains 16 residues. V was pared by 6 bases and J by 7 bases, with 13 bases of the junction left unmatched. Written as DNA, the CDR3 is TGTGCCAGCAGAGCAACCGGGACAGGGAGAACGAATGAGCAGTTCTTC. It yields the protein CASRATGTGRTNEQFF.

The chain has TRBV19 and TRBJ1-6; D is unresolved. This CDR3 has 13 amino acids. Trimming took off 6 bases at V and 10 bases at J, with 13 bases between the two ends. Germline V CDR1 and CDR2: LNHDA, SQIVND (reference sequence). The CDR3 is CASSGHLSSPLHF. The CDR3 region has the DNA TGTGCCAGTAGCGGTCATTTGAGCTCACCCCTCCACTTT.

The chain couples TRBV4-3 to TRBJ1-6; no firm D call. Germline assignment: CDR1 LGHNA and CDR2 YSLEER. Trimming shortened V by 0 bases and J by 6 bases, and 6 bases separated the two germline ends. CDR3 length: 14 residues. CDR3 residues: CASSQDVSNSPLHF. As DNA, the CDR3 is TGCGCCAGCAGCCAAGATGTTTCTAATTCACCCCTCCACTTT.

This clonotype was counted only a few times. The chain recombines TRBV5-4 with TRBJ2-7; 9 positions match TRBD1. Looked up from germline, CDR1 is SGHNT and CDR2 is YYREEE (reference sequence). This CDR3 region has 17 residues. Unmatched junction bases numbered 10, after V lost 0 bases and J lost 3 bases. The CDR3 coding sequence is TGTGCCAGCAGCTTGGAGGGGGGGACAGGGATCGGCTACGAGCAGTACTTC. Protein: CASSLEGGTGIGYEQYF.

CDR3 DNA: TGTGCCAGCAGCAGGACTGACAGGGGGAACTATGGCTACACCTTC. Residues: CASSRTDRGNYGYTF. This chain connects TRBV6-6 to TRBJ1-2; 9 nucleotides agree with TRBD1. Germline V gene lookup returns CDR1 MNHNY and CDR2 SVGAGI (reference sequence). There are 15 residues in the CDR3. The V segment lost 6 bases and the J segment 2 bases; nucleotides outside the gene matches: 7.

V and J are TRBV27 and TRBJ2-7, with TRBD1 matching over 8 bases. Germline V gives CDR1 MNHEY, CDR2 SMNVEV (reference sequence). The junction had 15 bases not matched to a gene; V was cut back by 5 bases and J by 6 bases. The CDR3 contains 16 residues. The CDR3 loop reads CASSGSPRTGIGEQYF. CDR3 in DNA: TGTGCCAGCAGTGGTTCCCCCCGGACAGGGATCGGCGAGCAGTACTTC.

This clonotype was counted between two and nine times. The chain links TRBV6-5 to TRBJ2-7, with a tentative D call TRBD2 (5 bases). Trimming pared 8 bases from V and 0 bases from J, leaving 32 bases between. CDR3 length equals 20 residues. In germline, CDR1 is MNHEY, CDR2 SVGAGI. The CDR3 sequence: CASRSPRAAGARTGSYEQYF. Written as DNA, the CDR3 is TGTGCCAGCCGGTCACCGAGGGCGGCAGGAGCACGGACTGGCTCCTACGAGCAGTACTTC.

This clonotype was seen a handful of times. CDR3 DNA: TGTGCCACCAGTGACGCTCGTGGGGTCTCCTACGAGCAGTACTTC. Its translation: CATSDARGVSYEQYF. The rearrangement links TRBV24-1 to TRBJ2-7; D gene ambiguous. The CDR3 has 15 amino acids. The V gene lost 4 bases and the J gene lost 0 bases, with 12 bases spanning the gap. Germline CDR1 is KGHDR and CDR2 is SFDVKD.

The chain joins TRBV24-1 to TRBJ2-3, with D possibly matching TRBD2 (6 bases). V lost 10 bases to trimming and J lost 0 bases, with 13 bases between them. Germline loops: CDR1 KGHDR, CDR2 SFDVKD. The CDR3 runs to 14 residues. The DNA for the CDR3 is TGTGCCACGATGGGCGGGACTAGCACAGATACGCAGTATTTT. Protein product: CATMGGTSTDTQYF.

The chain uses TRBV7-2 and TRBJ2-3; 7 nucleotides line up with TRBD2. Losses at the gene ends were 5 bases for V and 2 bases for J; bases not matched to a gene: 4. CDR1 is SGHTA, CDR2 FQGNSA, per germline. The CDR3 consists of 14 residues. The CDR3 protein is CASSVGGNTDTQYF. The CDR3 DNA is TGTGCCAGCAGCGTCGGGGGGAACACAGATACGCAGTATTTT.

This clonotype came up a few times. This chain connects TRBV20-1 to TRBJ2-7; TRBD2 is a possible D gene (7 bases). Germline-derived CDR1 and CDR2 are DFQATT and SNEGSKA (reference sequence). The CDR3 runs to 16 residues. Trimming took 1 base from V and 7 from J, leaving 23 bases between them. The CDR3 region is CSARGGWLGGPEEQYF. The CDR3 bases are TGCAGTGCTAGAGGGGGATGGCTGGGGGGGCCGGAGGAGCAGTACTTC.

V is TRBV10-2 and J is TRBJ2-5, with D perhaps being TRBD1 or TRBD2 (5 bases each). Per germline, CDR1 WSHSY and CDR2 SAAADI. The V and J ends lost 4 bases and 4 bases respectively, with 13 bases between them. This CDR3 has 14 residues. The CDR3 is CASSVGVSGETQYF. The CDR3 coding sequence is TGCGCCAGCAGTGTGGGGGTATCGGGAGAGACCCAGTACTTC.

This clonotype came up a few times. The rearrangement uses TRBV20-1 and TRBJ2-3; D gene uncertain. Germline CDR1 reads DFQATT; CDR2 reads SNEGSKA (reference sequence). Trimming shortened V by 2 bases and J by 0 bases, and 6 bases separated the two germline ends. The CDR3 contains 13 residues. This CDR3 reads CSARWPSTDTQYF. The DNA for the CDR3 is TGCAGTGCTAGATGGCCAAGCACAGATACGCAGTATTTT.

The chain joins TRBV20-1 to TRBJ2-1, with TRBD2 matching over 9 bases. V shed 5 bases, J shed 7 bases, and the junction held 9 bases outside the gene matches. CDR1 and CDR2 (germline): DFQATT, SNEGSKA (reference sequence). The CDR3 sequence is 14 residues long. The CDR3 region has the DNA TGCAGTGCTCTTGGGGCTAGCGGGGTTAATGAGCAGTTCTTC. Translating it yields CSALGASGVNEQFF.

This clonotype was seen only a few times. This chain links TRBV6-1 with TRBJ1-5; the D gene is possibly TRBD1 (6 bases). V was trimmed by 6 bases and J by 6 bases, leaving 18 bases between them. The V gene's germline CDR1 is MNHNS and CDR2 SASEGT. CDR3 length: 15 amino acids. This CDR3 reads CASREGGALGQPQHF. In DNA, the CDR3 is TGTGCCAGCAGGGAGGGGGGGGCGTTGGGTCAGCCCCAGCATTTT.

V usage is TRBV24-1 and J usage is TRBJ2-3, with 8 bases aligning to TRBD2. The V segment lost 4 bases and the J segment 2 bases; nucleotides outside the gene matches: 4. Germline assignment: CDR1 KGHDR and CDR2 SFDVKD. This CDR3 contains 15 residues. This chain's CDR3 is CATSDARGATDTQYF. The CDR3 nucleotides read TGTGCCACCAGTGACGCGCGGGGGGCCACAGATACGCAGTATTTT.

This clonotype was observed a handful of times. The CDR3 sequence is CASSSKTGWDQETQYF. DNA for the CDR3: TGCGCCAGCAGCTCCAAAACAGGGTGGGACCAAGAGACCCAGTACTTC. This chain connects TRBV5-1 to TRBJ2-5; D is perhaps TRBD1 (6 bases). Germline CDR1 is SGHRS and CDR2 is YFSETQ. The CDR3 loop spans 16 amino acids. V lost 3 bases and J 0 bases, leaving 15 bases between the germline ends.

This clonotype showed up just a few times. The CDR3 sequence is CASSLGNYNEQFF. CDR3 DNA sequence: TGTGCCAGCAGCTTAGGAAACTACAATGAGCAGTTCTTC. The chain links TRBV7-6 to TRBJ2-1; D is undetermined. The germline gives CDR1 SGHVS, CDR2 FNYEAQ. The length of the CDR3 is 13 residues. V lost 1 base and J lost 3, with 4 bases in between.

The chain has TRBV12-3 or TRBV12-4 and TRBJ1-4; TRBD1 might be the D (5 bases). The CDR3 runs 14 residues. With 3 bases removed from V and 6 bases from J, the gap between germline ends came to 11 bases. CDR3 loop: CASSLGRQYEKLFF. In DNA form, the CDR3 reads TGTGCCAGCAGTTTGGGCAGACAGTATGAAAAACTGTTTTTT.

This clonotype was seen a single time. The rearrangement joins TRBV19 to TRBJ2-1; 10 bases align to TRBD1. The CDR3 runs 14 residues. Germline-derived CDR1 and CDR2 are LNHDA and SQIVND (reference sequence). CDR3 loop: CVSRQGASYNEQFF. In nucleotides, the CDR3 is TGTGTCTCGAGACAGGGGGCCTCCTACAATGAGCAGTTCTTC.

The chain joins TRBV5-1 to TRBJ2-3, with 7 bases that match TRBD1. Losses at the gene ends were 2 bases for V and 5 bases for J; bases not matched to a gene: 11. CDR3 length equals 16 residues. Germline V gene data show CDR1 as SGHRS and CDR2 as YFSETQ. The CDR3 sequence: CASSFWVDRFEDTQYF. The CDR3 region has the DNA TGCGCCAGCAGCTTTTGGGTGGACAGGTTTGAAGATACGCAGTATTTT.

This chain links TRBV7-6 with TRBJ1-1, with D perhaps matching TRBD1 (6 bases). The length of the CDR3 is 17 residues. V was trimmed by 1 base and J by 5 bases, leaving 20 bases between them. Germline V lookup: CDR1 SGHVS, CDR2 FNYEAQ. CDR3 coding DNA: TGTGCCAGCAGCTTAGGGGTCAGGGGACTCACGGGAACTGAAGCTTTCTTT. As protein: CASSLGVRGLTGTEAFF.

The chain carries TRBV7-6 and TRBJ2-7; D is possibly TRBD1 or TRBD2 (5 bases each). The CDR3 consists of 14 residues. The germline V and J ends were trimmed by 6 bases and 2 bases, with 14 bases remaining between them. Germline-derived CDR1 and CDR2 are SGHVS and FNYEAQ. The CDR3 nucleotides read TGTGCCAGCAGTTTTGGGACGGTCCCCTACGAGCAGTACTTC. Encoded protein: CASSFGTVPYEQYF.

This chain connects TRBV6-5 to TRBJ2-7, with 11 bases identical to TRBD2. Per germline, CDR1 MNHEY and CDR2 SVGAGI. Trimming took 5 bases from V and 1 from J; bases not matched to a gene: 7. This CDR3 has 16 amino acids. CDR3 DNA: TGTGCCAGCAGTCCCGCCCGGACTAGCGGGTCCTACGAGCAGTACTTC. Translated: CASSPARTSGSYEQYF.

V is TRBV20-1 and J is TRBJ1-6; maybe TRBD1 (5 bases). This CDR3 spans 18 amino acids. Between the trimmed V and J ends, which lost 5 bases and 0 bases, there was a span of 20 bases. Germline CDR1 reads DFQATT; CDR2 reads SNEGSKA (reference sequence). CDR3 protein: CSASDNLNFNSYNSPLHF. The CDR3 DNA follows: TGCAGTGCTTCGGACAACCTCAACTTCAACTCCTATAATTCACCCCTCCACTTT.